What follows are 27 T cell receptor beta chains derived from one specimen sequenced in a study of early T cells in non-severe SARS-CoV-2 infection. TCRdb called the 5' RACE reads again in MiXCR, with one record for every CDR3 protein. In the table there are 40,000 to 55,000 distinct CDR3 sequences, over 10% of which are singletons. Sequenced input: whole blood. The origin of the receptors is an adult who was a healthcare worker with PCR-confirmed SARS-CoV-2 infection or an uninfected control (not recorded which).

This clonotype was counted many times. The DNA for the CDR3 is TGTGCCAGCTCAATAGGAGCCTCCAACTATGGCTACACCTTC. It specifies CASSIGASNYGYTF. The chain has TRBV18 and TRBJ1-2; unclear D gene. Looked up from germline, CDR1 is KGHSH and CDR2 is LQKENI. The CDR3 contains 14 residues. The ends were cut back, 5 bases at V and 2 bases at J, with 12 bases in the middle.

This clonotype was recorded at least ten times. This sequence joins TRBV20-1 and TRBJ2-2, with 8 bases that match TRBD2. This CDR3 region has 14 residues. From germline, CDR1 is DFQATT and CDR2 SNEGSKA (reference sequence). Germline trimming cut 6 bases from V and 4 bases from J; bases unmatched to any gene: 7. CDR3 residues: CSALGLAGTGELFF. The CDR3, as DNA: TGCAGTGCCCTGGGGCTAGCGGGCACCGGGGAGCTGTTTTTT.

This clonotype was seen only a few times. The rearrangement joins TRBV7-9 to TRBJ2-7; D may be TRBD1 or TRBD2 (5 bases each). The CDR3 length is 14 residues. From germline, CDR1 is SEHNR and CDR2 FQNEAQ (reference sequence). V lost 0 bases to trimming and J lost 4 bases, with 10 bases between them. CDR3 in amino acids: CASSLASGGYEQYF. In DNA form, the CDR3 reads TGTGCCAGCAGCTTAGCATCTGGGGGTTACGAGCAGTACTTC.

In the case of this clonotype: One junction end disagrees with the germline gene, perhaps due to a read error. This chain uses TRBV7-2 with TRBJ1-5; D gene uncertain. The CDR3 length is 14 residues. Germline V lookup: CDR1 SGHTA, CDR2 FQGNSA. The CDR3 DNA reads as TGTGCCAGCAGCCCCGGGCACGAGAATCAGCCCCAACATTTT. The encoded protein is CASSPGHENQPQHF.

This clonotype was picked up a small number of times. The genes are TRBV28 and TRBJ2-3, with D possibly TRBD1 on 5 matching bases. Germline lookup yields CDR1 MDHEN and CDR2 SYDVKM. Between the trimmed V and J ends, which lost 1 base and 7 bases, there was a span of 15 bases. The length of the CDR3 is 15 residues. The CDR3 bases are TGTGCCAGCAGTTTATCAGGGTCCCCGGTGAATACGCAGTATTTT. Translated: CASSLSGSPVNTQYF.

To note about this clonotype: A read error may produce the germline difference seen at one junction end. The chain uses TRBV6-5 and TRBJ1-1; no clear D. The CDR3 totals 13 residues. The V gene's germline CDR1 is MNHEY and CDR2 SVGAGI. CDR3 residues: CASSYIWYTEAFF. Here the CDR3 DNA reads TGTGCCAGTAGTTACATCTGGTACACTGAAGCTTTCTTT.

This clonotype was recorded a few times. This chain connects TRBV11-1 to TRBJ2-1, with 7 nucleotides matching TRBD1. V shed 5 bases, J shed 2 bases, and the junction held 6 bases outside the gene matches. CDR3 length: 15 amino acids. Germline V lookup: CDR1 SGHAT, CDR2 FQDESV (reference sequence). Here the CDR3 reads CASSPSGTAYNEQFF. CDR3 coding DNA: TGTGCCAGCAGCCCATCCGGGACAGCCTACAATGAGCAGTTCTTC.

The chain employs TRBV10-3 and TRBJ2-7; TRBD1 is a possible D gene (5 bases). There are 14 residues in the CDR3. The ends were cut back, 2 bases at V and 3 bases at J, with 11 bases in the middle. Germline CDR1 reads ENHRY; CDR2 reads SYGVKD. The CDR3 is CAISEPIRDYEQYF. Written as DNA, the CDR3 is TGTGCCATCAGTGAGCCCATCAGGGACTACGAGCAGTACTTC.

This clonotype was observed at least ten times. The chain links TRBV5-8 to TRBJ1-5, with D maybe TRBD1 (5 bases). V gave up 1 base and J gave up 7 bases, with 18 bases separating them. The CDR3 sequence is 16 residues long. Germline CDR1 is SGHTS and CDR2 is YDEGEE. DNA of the CDR3: TGTGCCAGCAGCTTGTACTTCCCAGGGATTAGACAGCCCCAGCATTTT. Its translation: CASSLYFPGIRQPQHF. The full variable domain, with the rest looked up from reference TRBV5-8 and TRBJ1-5, is EAGVTQSPTHLIKTRGQQATLRCSPISGHTSVYWYQQALGLGLQFLLWYDEGEERNRGNFPPRFSGRQFPNYSSELNVNALELEDSALYLCASSLYFPGIRQPQHFGDGTRLSIL.

Many counts were recorded for this clonotype. The chain employs TRBV7-3 and TRBJ1-1; 10 nucleotides align to TRBD1. This CDR3 has 17 amino acids. Looked up from germline, CDR1 is SGHTA and CDR2 is FQGTGA. V lost 4 bases and J lost 3; bases outside the gene matches: 11. CDR3 sequence: CASSSRTGGGKDTEAFF. The CDR3, as DNA: TGTGCCAGCAGCTCTCGGACAGGGGGTGGTAAGGACACTGAAGCTTTCTTT.

This clonotype appeared many times. The gene calls are TRBV14 and TRBJ2-1; tentative D call: TRBD2 (6 bases). This CDR3 has 16 amino acids. V lost 1 base and J 6 bases, leaving 16 bases between the germline ends. Looked up from germline, CDR1 is SGHDN and CDR2 is FVKESK. The CDR3 region has the DNA TGTGCCAGCAGCCAAGCCGGGAGACTCCTAAGCAATGAGCAGTTCTTC. It is translated as CASSQAGRLLSNEQFF.

This rearrangement joins TRBV2 to TRBJ2-1; 7 bases fit TRBD1. The CDR3 is 12 residues long. The ends lost 5 bases at V and 7 bases at J; junction bases unmatched: 2. CDR1 SNHLY and CDR2 FYNNEI come from the germline V gene. CDR3 DNA: TGTGCCAGCAGTCGACAGGGAAATGAGCAGTTCTTC. Its protein product is CASSRQGNEQFF.

This sequence joins TRBV6-2 or TRBV6-3 and TRBJ1-1; TRBD1 agrees at 7 bases. With 6 bases clipped from V and 5 bases from J, the junction kept 9 bases outside the gene matches. Per germline, CDR1 MNHEY and CDR2 SVGEGT. The CDR3 length is 14 residues. CDR3 protein: CASRLTGVATEAFF. The CDR3 nucleotides are TGTGCCAGCAGACTAACAGGGGTGGCAACTGAAGCTTTCTTT.

This clonotype was counted at least ten times. The chain carries TRBV27 and TRBJ2-1; 9 bases fit TRBD2. Losses at the gene ends were 6 bases for V and 2 bases for J; bases not matched to a gene: 2. Germline-derived CDR1 and CDR2 are MNHEY and SMNVEV (reference sequence). The CDR3 runs 14 residues. The CDR3 loop is CASSAGGAYNEQFF. CDR3 sequence (DNA): TGTGCCAGCAGCGCGGGAGGGGCCTACAATGAGCAGTTCTTC.

This clonotype was picked up a small number of times. This chain links TRBV5-6 with TRBJ2-1; 8 bases map to TRBD2. J lost 4 bases, V lost 1 base, and 7 bases had no gene match. The CDR3 loop spans 16 amino acids. In germline, CDR1 is SGHDT, CDR2 YYEEEE. The CDR3 here is CASSLLGAGEYNEQFF. The CDR3 bases are TGTGCCAGCAGCTTGTTAGGAGCGGGAGAATACAATGAGCAGTTCTTC.

As concerns this clonotype: One end of the junction varies from germline; a read error may be responsible. V is TRBV4-2 and J is TRBJ1-2; D gene unclear. This CDR3 comprises 11 residues. CDR1 and CDR2 from the germline V gene are LGHNA and YNFKEQ. CDR3 protein: CTSSLGDGYTF. Here the CDR3 DNA reads TGTACCAGCAGCTTGGGAGATGGCTACACCTTC.

This clonotype was observed a few times. V gene TRBV7-2 combines with J gene TRBJ1-5; 10 nucleotides line up with TRBD1. Trimming cost V 5 bases and J 3 bases; bases outside gene matches: 4. The CDR3 covers 15 residues. Germline V lookup: CDR1 SGHTA, CDR2 FQGNSA. The CDR3 sequence is CASSPDRGVNQPQHF. As DNA, the CDR3 is TGTGCCAGCAGCCCGGACAGGGGGGTCAATCAGCCCCAGCATTTT.

This clonotype was seen more than once but under ten times. The chain recombines TRBV5-1 with TRBJ2-3; 7 bases align to TRBD1. V shed 4 bases and J 5 bases; nucleotides not matched to a gene: 10. Germline V gene lookup returns CDR1 SGHRS and CDR2 YFSETQ. The CDR3 length is 15 residues. The CDR3 DNA follows: TGCGCCAGCAGCCAACGACAGGGCGTAGGAGATACGCAGTATTTT. Protein: CASSQRQGVGDTQYF.

The chain links TRBV12-3 or TRBV12-4 to TRBJ2-3; 14 bases agree with TRBD2. J gave up 6 bases and V 3 bases, and 5 bases lay outside the gene matches. The CDR3 length is 16 residues. The CDR3 DNA sequence: TGTGCCAGCAGTTTGGGACTAGCGGGGGTGTTGGATACGCAGTATTTT. It codes for CASSLGLAGVLDTQYF.

This clonotype has a count of ten or more. One end of the junction fails to match germline, which may point to a read error. The chain employs TRBV3-1 and TRBJ2-1; tentatively, D is TRBD1 (6 bases). Germline CDR1 LGHDT, CDR2 YNNKEL (reference sequence). This CDR3 region has 14 residues. The CDR3 sequence is CASSQDIATGNPNF. CDR3 nucleotide sequence: TGTGCCAGCAGCCAAGATATTGCAACAGGGAACCCCAACTTC.

This clonotype was seen only a few times. The chain employs TRBV6-4 and TRBJ2-3; D is possibly TRBD1 or TRBD2 (6 bases each). The germline gives CDR1 MRHNA, CDR2 SNTAGT. V dropped 3 bases and J dropped 2 bases, with 12 bases sitting between them. The CDR3 is made up of 15 amino acids. The CDR3, as DNA: TGTGCCAGCAGTGAACCGGGGGCCCCCACAGATACGCAGTATTTT. Residues: CASSEPGAPTDTQYF.

This clonotype was counted only a few times. The chain employs TRBV24-1 and TRBJ2-1; possibly TRBD1 for D (6 bases). V was shortened by 4 bases and J by 8 bases, with 8 bases between the two germline ends. There are 12 residues in the CDR3. The germline gives CDR1 KGHDR, CDR2 SFDVKD. CDR3 bases: TGTGCCACCAGTGAGGACAGCTATGAGCAGTTCTTC. Translated, it gives CATSEDSYEQFF.

This clonotype was observed a handful of times. The V call is TRBV30, the J call TRBJ2-5; weak D call: TRBD2 (6 bases). CDR1 is GTSNPN and CDR2 is SVGIG in the germline V gene (reference sequence). V was cut by 5 bases and J by 1 base, with 14 bases left in between. This CDR3 comprises 14 residues. CDR3 in amino acids: CAWAGLALQETQYF. CDR3 bases: TGTGCCTGGGCAGGGCTAGCGCTCCAAGAGACCCAGTACTTC.

The chain combines TRBV19 with TRBJ1-1; D is perhaps TRBD1 (5 bases). Looked up from germline, CDR1 is LNHDA and CDR2 is SQIVND (reference sequence). Trimming cost V 1 base and J 8 bases, with 11 bases left between them. This CDR3 spans 13 amino acids. The CDR3: CASSIVTGVEAFF. The CDR3 DNA follows: TGTGCCAGTAGTATAGTCACAGGAGTAGAAGCTTTCTTT.

This clonotype was counted ten times or more. This chain links TRBV20-1 with TRBJ1-5; 7 nucleotides agree with TRBD1. There are 13 residues in the CDR3. V trimming: 3 bases; J trimming: 7 bases; junction bases outside the gene matches: 6. Germline V gene data show CDR1 as DFQATT and CDR2 as SNEGSKA (reference sequence). CDR3 sequence reads: CSASGTAEQPQHF. The CDR3 bases are TGCAGTGCTAGTGGGACAGCAGAGCAGCCCCAGCATTTT.

J is TRBJ2-7 and V is TRBV28, with D unclear. CDR3 size: 15 residues. V dropped 2 bases and J dropped 6 bases, with 17 bases sitting between them. Germline CDR1 MDHEN, CDR2 SYDVKM. This CDR3 is CASSLRQPGSLEQYF. The CDR3 nucleotides are TGTGCCAGCAGTTTACGACAACCAGGATCTCTCGAGCAGTACTTC.

The V gene is TRBV24-1, the J gene TRBJ2-1, with 9 bases aligning to TRBD1. V shed 7 bases and J 4 bases; nucleotides not matched to a gene: 7. Germline V gene data show CDR1 as KGHDR and CDR2 as SFDVKD. The CDR3 spans 15 residues. CDR3 in DNA: TGTGCCACCAGCGTAGGGGGACAGGGTTACAATGAGCAGTTCTTC. Translated, it gives CATSVGGQGYNEQFF.